Following are 23 T cell receptor beta chains from one sample sequenced in a study of cytomegalovirus exposure and HLA in healthy donors. The study ran its PCR with 60 Vbeta and 13 Jbeta primers. Only in-frame clones appear in the TCRdb table, and some are missing; sequencing was by immunoSEQ multiplex PCR. This table has 100,000 to 150,000 clones, roughly 88% appearing once. The material sequenced was PBMCs. Receptors were obtained from a boy aged 5 to 17 in good health and CMV-seronegative.

This chain connects TRBV5-1 to TRBJ2-5, with 8 bases matching TRBD1. The ends lost 0 bases at V and 1 base at J; junction bases unmatched: 8. Germline CDR1 SGHRS, CDR2 YFSETQ. The CDR3 length is 17 residues. The CDR3 coding sequence is TGCGCCAGCAGCTTGGTCGGCTCAGGGGGCGCCCAAGAGACCCAGTACTTC. As protein: CASSLVGSGGAQETQYF.

The chain carries TRBV5-5 and TRBJ1-5; TRBD1 agrees at 7 bases. The ends lost 4 bases at V and 4 bases at J; junction bases unmatched: 8. CDR1 is SGHKS, CDR2 YYEKEE, per germline (reference sequence). The CDR3 spans 15 residues. The CDR3 DNA reads as TGTGCCAGCAGCCACACAGGGGAGCCGAATCAGCCCCAGCATTTT. It translates to CASSHTGEPNQPQHF.

The rearrangement uses TRBV10-1 and TRBJ1-2, with a possible D match to TRBD1 (5 bases). The CDR3 extends over 13 amino acids. Germline assignment: CDR1 WNHNN and CDR2 SYGVQD (reference sequence). V lost 10 bases and J lost 4, with 16 bases in between. CDR3 coding DNA: TGCGCCATCCGACCGGGACTTTGCTATGGCTACACCTTC. Its protein is CAIRPGLCYGYTF.

The CDR3 is CASSPDTGTTFF. The CDR3 DNA reads TGTGCCAGCAGCCCTGATACAGGGACAACTTTCTTT. This chain joins TRBV7-9 and TRBJ1-1; D may be TRBD1 (6 bases). Between the trimmed V and J ends, which lost 5 bases and 12 bases, there was a span of 16 bases. Germline-derived CDR1 and CDR2 are SEHNR and FQNEAQ (reference sequence). This CDR3 contains 12 residues.

The table lists this clone with a count of one. The chain couples TRBV27 to TRBJ1-1, with 10 bases matching TRBD1. The junction had 8 bases not matched to a gene; V was cut back by 6 bases and J by 4 bases. CDR1 and CDR2 from the germline V gene are MNHEY and SMNVEV (reference sequence). This CDR3 has 15 residues. The CDR3 coding sequence is TGTGCCAGCAGCCAACCGGGACAGGGGTTCACTGAAGCTTTCTTT. It translates to CASSQPGQGFTEAFF.

The rearrangement links TRBV29-1 to TRBJ1-1, with TRBD1 as a possible D gene (5 bases). CDR1 is SQVTM and CDR2 is ANQGSEA in the germline V gene. This CDR3 is built from 14 residues. With 6 bases removed from V and 2 bases from J, the gap between germline ends came to 16 bases. CDR3 sequence (DNA): TGCAGCGTAAGCAGGGAGGTGGGAAACACTGAAGCTTTCTTT. Protein product: CSVSREVGNTEAFF. Complete variable domain (other parts from reference TRBV29-1 and TRBJ1-1): SAVISQKPSRDICQRGTSLTIQCQVDSQVTMMFWYRQQPGQSLTLIATANQGSEATYESGFVIDKFPISRPNLTFSTLTVSNMSPEDSSIYLCSVSREVGNTEAFFGQGTRLTVV.

The chain recombines TRBV29-1 with TRBJ1-1; D may be TRBD1 (6 bases). Germline CDR1 reads SQVTM; CDR2 reads ANQGSEA. The V end was cut by 7 bases, the J end by 0 bases, with 9 bases between. The CDR3 spans 12 residues. The CDR3 nucleotides read TGCAGCGGAAGACAGGTGAACACTGAAGCTTTCTTT. Amino acid sequence: CSGRQVNTEAFF.

This chain links TRBV1 with TRBJ2-5; the table's D call TRBD2 went unverified against the DNA. TRBV1 is given as a pseudogene. The CDR3 has 16 amino acids. CDR3 in DNA: TGCACCAGCAGCCAACTCCGGACTAGCGGGAAAGAGACCCAGTACTTC. This translates into CTSSQLRTSGKETQYF.

The chain joins TRBV15 to TRBJ1-1; 7 nucleotides match TRBD1. V shed 3 bases, J shed 7 bases, and the junction held 2 bases outside the gene matches. This CDR3 contains 12 residues. Germline lookup yields CDR1 LNHNV and CDR2 YYDKDF (reference sequence). The CDR3 loop reads CATSSRDSEAFF. CDR3 coding DNA: TGTGCCACCAGCAGCCGGGACAGTGAAGCTTTCTTT.

The rearrangement links TRBV11-2 to TRBJ2-5, with TRBD2 matching 9 bases. Germline V gene data show CDR1 as SGHAT and CDR2 as FQNNGV. Trimming cost V 5 bases and J 5 bases; bases outside gene matches: 6. There are 14 residues in the CDR3. The CDR3 DNA reads as TGTGCCAGCAGCCCCCTAGCGGGACGGGAGACCCAGTACTTC. Its protein is CASSPLAGRETQYF.

CDR3 sequence reads: CASSTGTGREAFF. CDR3 DNA: TGTGCCAGCAGTACCGGGACAGGCCGTGAAGCTTTCTTT. The chain has TRBV27 and TRBJ1-1; 8 bases align to TRBD1. Germline assignment: CDR1 MNHEY and CDR2 SMNVEV (reference sequence). Unmatched junction bases numbered 6, after V lost 5 bases and J lost 7 bases. CDR3 length: 13 amino acids.

The J gene is TRBJ1-4, the V gene TRBV4-3; D is ambiguous. With 0 bases removed from V and 5 bases from J, the gap between germline ends came to 10 bases. The CDR3 totals 15 residues. Germline V lookup: CDR1 LGHNA, CDR2 YSLEER. The CDR3 spells CASSQESRFNEKLFF. Here the CDR3 DNA reads TGCGCCAGCAGCCAAGAGAGCAGGTTCAATGAAAAACTGTTTTTT.

This clone was picked up a small number of times. The V gene is TRBV6-5, the J gene TRBJ2-7; TRBD1 matches at 9 bases. Trimming took 6 bases from V and 5 from J; bases not matched to a gene: 11. The length of the CDR3 is 15 residues. Germline assignment: CDR1 MNHEY and CDR2 SVGAGI. CDR3: CASSPGTGSYHEQYF. For the CDR3, the DNA is TGTGCCAGCAGCCCCGGGACAGGGTCTTACCACGAGCAGTACTTC.

This clone showed up just a few times. CDR3 sequence: CASSQDSGQGNIQYF. CDR3 DNA: TGCGCCAGCAGCCAAGATAGCGGACAGGGGAACATTCAGTACTTC. V and J are TRBV4-3 and TRBJ2-4; 9 bases are shared with TRBD1. This CDR3 region has 15 residues. Germline V gene sequence: CDR1 LGHNA, CDR2 YSLEER. Unmatched junction bases numbered 4, after V lost 0 bases and J lost 7 bases.

The genes are TRBV6-1 and TRBJ2-1, with 9 bases aligning to TRBD1. The CDR3 has 15 amino acids. The germline V gene has CDR1 MNHNS and CDR2 SASEGT. V shed 4 bases and J 7 bases; nucleotides not matched to a gene: 8. In DNA form, the CDR3 reads TGTGCCAGCAGTGTAGGACAGGGGACGTGGAATGAGCAGTTCTTC. Its protein product is CASSVGQGTWNEQFF.

This chain joins TRBV4-3 and TRBJ2-3; D perhaps matches TRBD2 (5 bases). Germline CDR1 reads LGHNA; CDR2 reads YSLEER. This CDR3 comprises 16 residues. V was shortened by 2 bases and J by 5 bases, with 17 bases between the two germline ends. The CDR3 nucleotides read TGCGCCAGCAGCCAAACCCCAGGTGGAGGAGAAGATACGCAGTATTTT. As protein: CASSQTPGGGEDTQYF.

As concerns this clone: Sequence at one end of the junction differs from germline and may be a read error. The chain links TRBV7-6 to TRBJ1-2; a weak D match, TRBD1 (6 bases). The CDR3 has 13 residues. Germline V lookup: CDR1 SGHVS, CDR2 FNYEAQ. CDR3 DNA: TGTACCAGCAGCCTAGGGACATATTATGGCTACACCTTC. Protein sequence: CTSSLGTYYGYTF.

V gene TRBV6-5 combines with J gene TRBJ2-7, with TRBD1 identical over 7 bases. This CDR3 contains 16 residues. Germline V gene sequence: CDR1 MNHEY, CDR2 SVGAGI. V shed 0 bases and J 2 bases; nucleotides not matched to a gene: 7. CDR3 in amino acids: CASSYSATGRTYEQYF. In DNA form, the CDR3 reads TGTGCCAGCAGTTACTCCGCGACAGGGAGAACCTACGAGCAGTACTTC.

This clone occurred a few times. V gene TRBV5-1 combines with J gene TRBJ1-1, with D possibly matching TRBD1 (6 bases). The CDR3 has 14 amino acids. Trimming removed 0 bases from V and 3 bases from J, with 9 bases in between. The germline gives CDR1 SGHRS, CDR2 YFSETQ. The DNA for the CDR3 is TGCGCCAGCAGCTTGGCCGCAGGGGACACTGAAGCTTTCTTT. It specifies CASSLAAGDTEAFF. Looking up the rest from reference TRBV5-1 and TRBJ1-1 gives the full variable domain: KAGVTQTPRYLIKTRGQQVTLSCSPISGHRSVSWYQQTPGQGLQFLFEYFSETQRNKGNFPGRFSGRQFSNSRSEMNVSTLELGDSALYLCASSLAAGDTEAFFGQGTRLTVV.

J is TRBJ2-5 and V is TRBV5-6; no firm D call. The J call may be faulty, since TRBJ2-7 better matches the DNA end. The CDR3 runs to 12 residues. Germline-derived CDR1 and CDR2 are SGHDT and YYEEEE. CDR3 sequence (DNA): TGTGCCAGCAGCGCTAGTCCCTACGAGCAGTACTTC. It codes for CASSASPYEQYF.

The chain uses TRBV2 and TRBJ1-4; no clear D. The CDR3 runs to 13 residues. Germline CDR1 is SNHLY and CDR2 is FYNNEI. V was cut by 6 bases and J by 7 bases, with 12 bases left in between. The CDR3 region is CASRGSGGEKLFF. The CDR3 DNA reads as TGTGCCAGCAGAGGCAGCGGCGGTGAAAAACTGTTTTTT.

The V call is TRBV18, the J call TRBJ2-6; D possibly corresponds to TRBD1 (5 bases). This CDR3 is built from 15 residues. V shed 2 bases and J shed 6 bases, with 11 bases lying between them. Per the germline V gene, CDR1 is KGHSH and CDR2 is LQKENI. The CDR3: CASSPGRAEANVLTF. CDR3 nucleotide sequence: TGTGCCAGCTCACCAGGCAGGGCAGAGGCCAACGTCCTGACTTTC.

This rearrangement joins TRBV4-1 to TRBJ2-1, with a tentative D call TRBD1 (5 bases). The V gene lost 5 bases and the J gene lost 1 base, with 18 bases spanning the gap. CDR3 length: 17 amino acids. Germline CDR1 reads MGHRA; CDR2 reads YSYEKL. The CDR3 sequence: CASSVTAQGLSYNEQFF. Here the CDR3 DNA reads TGCGCCAGCAGCGTCACCGCGCAGGGTTTGTCCTACAATGAGCAGTTCTTC.